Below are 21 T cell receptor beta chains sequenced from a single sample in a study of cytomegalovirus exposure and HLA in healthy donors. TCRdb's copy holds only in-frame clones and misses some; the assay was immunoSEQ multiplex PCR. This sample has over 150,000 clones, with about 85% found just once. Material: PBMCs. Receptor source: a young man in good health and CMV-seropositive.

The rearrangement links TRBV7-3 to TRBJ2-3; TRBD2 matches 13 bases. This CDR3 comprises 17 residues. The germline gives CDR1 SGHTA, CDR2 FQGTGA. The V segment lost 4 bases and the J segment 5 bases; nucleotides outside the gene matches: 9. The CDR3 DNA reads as TGTGCCAGCAGCTCTGGACTAGCGGGGGCCTCTTTAGATACGCAGTATTTT. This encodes CASSSGLAGASLDTQYF.

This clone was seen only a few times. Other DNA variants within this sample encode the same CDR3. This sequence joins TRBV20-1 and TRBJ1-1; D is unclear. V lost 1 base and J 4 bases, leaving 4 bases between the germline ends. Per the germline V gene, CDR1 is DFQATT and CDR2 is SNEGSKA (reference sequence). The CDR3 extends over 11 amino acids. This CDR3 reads CSARGGTEAFF. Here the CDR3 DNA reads TGCAGTGCTAGAGGCGGCACTGAAGCTTTCTTT.

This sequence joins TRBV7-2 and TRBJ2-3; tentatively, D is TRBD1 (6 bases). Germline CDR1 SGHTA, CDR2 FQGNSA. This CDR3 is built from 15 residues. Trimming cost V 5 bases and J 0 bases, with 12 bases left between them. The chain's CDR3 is CASSIQGASTDTQYF. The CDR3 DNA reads TGTGCCAGCAGCATACAGGGAGCTAGCACAGATACGCAGTATTTT.

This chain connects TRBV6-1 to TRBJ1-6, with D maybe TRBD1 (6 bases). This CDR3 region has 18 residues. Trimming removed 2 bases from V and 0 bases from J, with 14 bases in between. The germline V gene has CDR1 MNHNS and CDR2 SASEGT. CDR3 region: CASSERRQAYSYNSPLHF. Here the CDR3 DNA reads TGTGCCAGCAGTGAACGGAGACAGGCTTACTCCTATAATTCACCCCTCCACTTT.

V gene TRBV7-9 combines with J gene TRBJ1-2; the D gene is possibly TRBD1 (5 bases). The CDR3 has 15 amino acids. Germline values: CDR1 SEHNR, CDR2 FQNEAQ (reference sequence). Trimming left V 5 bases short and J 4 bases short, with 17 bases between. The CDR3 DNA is TGTGCCAGCAGCGGACGACTGAGGGGAGGCTATGGCTACACCTTC. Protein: CASSGRLRGGYGYTF.

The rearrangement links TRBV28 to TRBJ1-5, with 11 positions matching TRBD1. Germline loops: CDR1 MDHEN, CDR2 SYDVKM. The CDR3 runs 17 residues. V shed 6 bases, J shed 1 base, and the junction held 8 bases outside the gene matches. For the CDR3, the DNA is TGTGCCAGCAGCATGGACAGGGGGCGCGGAAGCAATCAGCCCCAGCATTTT. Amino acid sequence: CASSMDRGRGSNQPQHF.

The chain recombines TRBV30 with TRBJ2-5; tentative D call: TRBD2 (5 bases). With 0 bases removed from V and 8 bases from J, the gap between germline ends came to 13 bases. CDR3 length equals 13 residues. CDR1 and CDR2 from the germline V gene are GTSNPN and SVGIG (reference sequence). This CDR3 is CAWSVPRTQTQYF. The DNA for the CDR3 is TGTGCCTGGAGTGTACCCAGGACTCAAACCCAGTACTTC.

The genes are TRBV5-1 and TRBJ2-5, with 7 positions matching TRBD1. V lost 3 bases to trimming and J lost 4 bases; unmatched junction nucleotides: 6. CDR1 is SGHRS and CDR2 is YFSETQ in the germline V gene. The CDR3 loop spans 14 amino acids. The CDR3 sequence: CASSSRGQGETQYF. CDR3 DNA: TGCGCCAGCAGCTCGAGGGGGCAGGGAGAGACCCAGTACTTC.

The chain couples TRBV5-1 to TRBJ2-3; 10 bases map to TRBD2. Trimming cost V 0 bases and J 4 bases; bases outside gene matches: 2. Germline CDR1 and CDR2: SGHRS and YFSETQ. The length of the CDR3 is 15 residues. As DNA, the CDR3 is TGCGCCAGCAGCTTGGGTAGCGGGAGGTCAGATACGCAGTATTTT. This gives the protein CASSLGSGRSDTQYF.

The CDR3: CASSLAGHNSYNEQFF. In DNA, the CDR3 is TGTGCCAGCAGCTTGGCCGGACACAATTCCTACAATGAGCAGTTCTTC. The chain uses TRBV5-4 and TRBJ2-1; TRBD1 is a possible D gene (5 bases). Per the germline V gene, CDR1 is SGHNT and CDR2 is YYREEE (reference sequence). Deletions cut 0 bases from V and 1 base from J, with 11 bases between. The CDR3 runs 16 residues.

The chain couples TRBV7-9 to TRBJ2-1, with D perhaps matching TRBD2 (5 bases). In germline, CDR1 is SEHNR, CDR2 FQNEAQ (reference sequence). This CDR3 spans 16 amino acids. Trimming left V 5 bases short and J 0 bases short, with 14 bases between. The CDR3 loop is CASSPLAGGSYNEQFF. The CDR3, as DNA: TGTGCCAGCAGCCCCCTCGCGGGTGGCTCCTACAATGAGCAGTTCTTC.

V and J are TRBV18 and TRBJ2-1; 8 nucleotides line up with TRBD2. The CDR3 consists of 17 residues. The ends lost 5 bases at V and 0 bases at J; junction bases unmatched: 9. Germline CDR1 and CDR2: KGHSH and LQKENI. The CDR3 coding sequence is TGTGCCAGCTCATCGTCTAGCGGGCTTAGCTCCTACAATGAGCAGTTCTTC. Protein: CASSSSSGLSSYNEQFF.

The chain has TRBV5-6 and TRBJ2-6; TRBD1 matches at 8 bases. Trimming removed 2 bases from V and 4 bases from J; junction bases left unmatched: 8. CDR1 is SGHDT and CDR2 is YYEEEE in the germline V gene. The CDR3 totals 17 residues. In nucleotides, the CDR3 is TGTGCCAGCAGCTTAGGACAGGGAGGTGCAGGGGCCAACGTCCTGACTTTC. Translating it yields CASSLGQGGAGANVLTF. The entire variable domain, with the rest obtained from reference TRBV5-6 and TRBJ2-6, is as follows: DAGVTQSPTHLIKTRGQQVTLRCSPKSGHDTVSWYQQALGQGPQFIFQYYEEEERQRGNFPDRFSGHQFPNYSSELNVNALLLGDSALYLCASSLGQGGAGANVLTFGAGSRLTVL.

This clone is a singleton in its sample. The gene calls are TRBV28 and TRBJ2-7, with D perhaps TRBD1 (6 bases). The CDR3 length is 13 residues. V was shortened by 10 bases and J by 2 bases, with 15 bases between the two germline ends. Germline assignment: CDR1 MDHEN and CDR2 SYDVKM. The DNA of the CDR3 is TGTGCCACCAACCTAGGACAGACCTACGAGCAGTACTTC. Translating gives CATNLGQTYEQYF.

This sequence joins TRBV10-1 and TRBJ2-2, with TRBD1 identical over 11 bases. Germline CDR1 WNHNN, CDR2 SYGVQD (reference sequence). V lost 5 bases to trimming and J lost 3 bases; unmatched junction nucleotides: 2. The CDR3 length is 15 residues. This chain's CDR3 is CASSTDRGHTGELFF. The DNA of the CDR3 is TGCGCCAGCAGTACGGACAGGGGGCACACCGGGGAGCTGTTTTTT.

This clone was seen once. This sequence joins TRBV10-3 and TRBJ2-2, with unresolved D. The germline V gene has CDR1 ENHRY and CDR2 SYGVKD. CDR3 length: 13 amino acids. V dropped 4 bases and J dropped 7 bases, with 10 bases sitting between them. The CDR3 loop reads CAISVQVDGELFF. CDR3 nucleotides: TGTGCCATCAGTGTGCAGGTCGACGGGGAGCTGTTTTTT.

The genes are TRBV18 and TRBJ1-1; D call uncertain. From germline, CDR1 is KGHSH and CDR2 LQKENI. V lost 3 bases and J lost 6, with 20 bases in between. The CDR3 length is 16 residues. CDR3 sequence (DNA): TGTGCCAGCTCACCTAGGAGAGGGTTTGGTGTCGCTGAAGCTTTCTTT. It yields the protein CASSPRRGFGVAEAFF.

DNA for the CDR3: TGCGCCAGCAGCAAGCAGACAGGGCCCTACGAGCAGTACTTC. This sequence encodes CASSKQTGPYEQYF. The chain joins TRBV5-1 to TRBJ2-7; 7 bases fit TRBD1. The J segment lost 2 bases and the V segment lost 4 bases, leaving 6 bases of the junction unmatched. The CDR3 runs 14 residues. Germline CDR1 SGHRS, CDR2 YFSETQ. Combining the CDR3 with reference TRBV5-1 and TRBJ2-7 gives the whole variable domain KAGVTQTPRYLIKTRGQQVTLSCSPISGHRSVSWYQQTPGQGLQFLFEYFSETQRNKGNFPGRFSGRQFSNSRSEMNVSTLELGDSALYLCASSKQTGPYEQYFGPGTRLTVT.

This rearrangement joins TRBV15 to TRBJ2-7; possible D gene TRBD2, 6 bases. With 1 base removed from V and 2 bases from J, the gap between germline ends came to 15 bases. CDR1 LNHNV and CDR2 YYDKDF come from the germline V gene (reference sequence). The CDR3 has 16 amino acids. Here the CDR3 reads CATSRASGEHAYEQYF. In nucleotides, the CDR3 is TGTGCCACCAGCAGAGCTTCGGGGGAGCACGCCTACGAGCAGTACTTC.

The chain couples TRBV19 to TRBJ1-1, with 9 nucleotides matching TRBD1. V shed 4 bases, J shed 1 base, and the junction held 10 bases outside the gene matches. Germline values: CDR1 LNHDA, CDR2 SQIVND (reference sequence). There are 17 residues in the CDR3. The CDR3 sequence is CASSTPYEQGANTEAFF. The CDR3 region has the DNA TGTGCCAGTAGTACTCCCTACGAACAGGGGGCGAACACTGAAGCTTTCTTT.

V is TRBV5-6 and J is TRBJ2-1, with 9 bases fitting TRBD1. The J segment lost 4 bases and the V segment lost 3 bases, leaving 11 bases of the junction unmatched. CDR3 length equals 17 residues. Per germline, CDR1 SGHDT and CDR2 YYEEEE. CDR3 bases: TGTGCCAGCAGCTCCCTAAGGGACAGGGCTGGTTACAATGAGCAGTTCTTC. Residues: CASSSLRDRAGYNEQFF.